This T cell receptor (beta chain) was sequenced for a study of blood T cell repertoires in COVID-19. At the level of the study: The origin of the acute and convalescent COVID-19 samples was the United States, Italy and Spain. Sources were T cells, B-cell-depleted T cells, or PBMCs; the material itself was cDNA or gDNA.

Profiled with immunoSEQ multiplex PCR; TCRdb holds only in-frame clones, not every one. The repertoire has approximately 150,000 clones, over 80% of them found once; the top ten carry more than 4.5%. Across about two dozen US areas, participants ranged in age from about 18 to 100 years. Participants had their cohort set by participant-reported clinical history. CDR1 KGHSH and CDR2 LQKENI come from the germline V gene. J lost 0 bases, V lost 6 bases, and 11 bases had no gene match. CDR3 length equals 17 residues. The chain is built from TRBV18 and TRBJ2-3; 8 bases match TRBD2. Source material: PBMCs or T cells enriched from blood (not recorded which). This receptor was taken from a man aged 70 or older who had been exposed to COVID-19. Written as DNA, the CDR3 is TGTGCCAGCTCCCGACTTGTGGAGCGGGGGAGCACAGATACGCAGTATTTT. Amino acid sequence: CASSRLVERGSTDTQYF.